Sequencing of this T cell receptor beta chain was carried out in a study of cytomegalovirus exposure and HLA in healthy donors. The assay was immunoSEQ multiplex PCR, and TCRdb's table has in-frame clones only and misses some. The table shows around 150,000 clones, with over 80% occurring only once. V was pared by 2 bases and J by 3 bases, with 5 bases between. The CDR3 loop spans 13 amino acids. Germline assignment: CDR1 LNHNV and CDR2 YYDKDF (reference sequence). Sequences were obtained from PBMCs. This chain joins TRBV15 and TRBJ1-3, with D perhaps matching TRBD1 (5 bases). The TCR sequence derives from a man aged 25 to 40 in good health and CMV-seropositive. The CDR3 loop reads CATSRQGGNTIYF. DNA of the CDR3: TGTGCCACCAGCAGACAGGGTGGAAACACCATATATTTT.